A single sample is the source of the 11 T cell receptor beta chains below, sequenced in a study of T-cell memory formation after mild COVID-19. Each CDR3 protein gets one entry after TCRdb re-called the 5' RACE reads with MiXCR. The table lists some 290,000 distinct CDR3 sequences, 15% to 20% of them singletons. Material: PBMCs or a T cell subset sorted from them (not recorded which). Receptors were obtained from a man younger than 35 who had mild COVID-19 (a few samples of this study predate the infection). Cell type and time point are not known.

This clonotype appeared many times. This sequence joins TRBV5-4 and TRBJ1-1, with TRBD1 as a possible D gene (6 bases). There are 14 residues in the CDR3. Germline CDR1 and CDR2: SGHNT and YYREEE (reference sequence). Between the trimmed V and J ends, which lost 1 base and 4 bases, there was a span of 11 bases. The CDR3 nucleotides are TGTGCCAGCAGCTTGTTGGGGGCGGGCACTGAAGCTTTCTTT. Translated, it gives CASSLLGAGTEAFF.

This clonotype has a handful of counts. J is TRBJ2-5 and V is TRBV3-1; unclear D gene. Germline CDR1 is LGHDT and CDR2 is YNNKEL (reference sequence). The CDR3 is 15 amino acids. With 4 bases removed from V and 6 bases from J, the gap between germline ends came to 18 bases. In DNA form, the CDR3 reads TGTGCCAGCAGCCCCCCTGGGTCGATCGTACAGACCCAGTACTTC. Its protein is CASSPPGSIVQTQYF.

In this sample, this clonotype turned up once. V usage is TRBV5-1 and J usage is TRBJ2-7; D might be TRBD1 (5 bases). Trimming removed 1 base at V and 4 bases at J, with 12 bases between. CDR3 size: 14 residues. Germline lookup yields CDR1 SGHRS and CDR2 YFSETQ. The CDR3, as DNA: TGCGCCAGCAGCTTGTCCAGGGCCCAATACGAGCAGTACTTC. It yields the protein CASSLSRAQYEQYF.

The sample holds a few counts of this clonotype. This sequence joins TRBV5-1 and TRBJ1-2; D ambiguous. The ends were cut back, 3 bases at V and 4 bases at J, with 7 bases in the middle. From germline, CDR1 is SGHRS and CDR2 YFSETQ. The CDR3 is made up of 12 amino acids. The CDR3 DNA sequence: TGCGCCAGCAGCTCCGGGCCCTATGGCTACACCTTC. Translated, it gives CASSSGPYGYTF. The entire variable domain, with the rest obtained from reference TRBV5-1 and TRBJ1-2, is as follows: KAGVTQTPRYLIKTRGQQVTLSCSPISGHRSVSWYQQTPGQGLQFLFEYFSETQRNKGNFPGRFSGRQFSNSRSEMNVSTLELGDSALYLCASSSGPYGYTFGSGTRLTVV.

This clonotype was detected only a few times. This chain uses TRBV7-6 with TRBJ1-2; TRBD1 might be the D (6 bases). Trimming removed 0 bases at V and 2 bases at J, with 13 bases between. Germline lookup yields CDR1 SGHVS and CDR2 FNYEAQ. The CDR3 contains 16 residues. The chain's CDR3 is CASSLAPGGANYGYTF. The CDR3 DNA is TGTGCCAGCAGCTTAGCTCCCGGGGGCGCCAACTATGGCTACACCTTC.

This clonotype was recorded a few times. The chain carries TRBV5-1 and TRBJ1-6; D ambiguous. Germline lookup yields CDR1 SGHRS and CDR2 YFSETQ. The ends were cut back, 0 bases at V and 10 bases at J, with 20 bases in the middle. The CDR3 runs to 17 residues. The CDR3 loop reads CASSLAAEGRGRSPLHF. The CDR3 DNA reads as TGCGCCAGCAGCTTGGCCGCCGAAGGCCGAGGGCGGTCACCCCTCCACTTT.

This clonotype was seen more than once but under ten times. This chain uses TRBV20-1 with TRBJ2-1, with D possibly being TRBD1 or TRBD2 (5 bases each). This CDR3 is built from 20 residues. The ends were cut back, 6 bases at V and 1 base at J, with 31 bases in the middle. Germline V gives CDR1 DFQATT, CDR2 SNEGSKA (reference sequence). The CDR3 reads CSAPQPLEALNWGSYNEQFF. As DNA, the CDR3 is TGCAGTGCCCCCCAGCCACTAGAAGCACTAAACTGGGGGTCCTACAATGAGCAGTTCTTC.

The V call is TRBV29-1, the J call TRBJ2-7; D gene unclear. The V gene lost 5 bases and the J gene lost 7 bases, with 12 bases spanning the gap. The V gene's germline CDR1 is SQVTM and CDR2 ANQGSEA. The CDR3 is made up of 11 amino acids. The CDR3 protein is CSVSNVGEQYV. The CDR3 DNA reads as TGCAGCGTTTCGAATGTGGGGGAGCAGTACGTC.

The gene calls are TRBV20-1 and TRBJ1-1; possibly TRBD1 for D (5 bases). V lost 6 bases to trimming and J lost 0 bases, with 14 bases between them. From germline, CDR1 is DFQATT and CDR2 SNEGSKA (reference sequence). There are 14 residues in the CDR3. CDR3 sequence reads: CSAPQGSLNTEAFF. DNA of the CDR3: TGCAGTGCCCCGCAGGGTTCGCTGAACACTGAAGCTTTCTTT.

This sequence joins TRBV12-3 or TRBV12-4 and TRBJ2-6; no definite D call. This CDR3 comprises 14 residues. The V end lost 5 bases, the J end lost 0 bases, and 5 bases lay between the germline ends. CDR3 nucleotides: TGTGCCAGCAGTGCCCGCTCTGGGGCCAACGTCCTGACTTTC. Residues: CASSARSGANVLTF.

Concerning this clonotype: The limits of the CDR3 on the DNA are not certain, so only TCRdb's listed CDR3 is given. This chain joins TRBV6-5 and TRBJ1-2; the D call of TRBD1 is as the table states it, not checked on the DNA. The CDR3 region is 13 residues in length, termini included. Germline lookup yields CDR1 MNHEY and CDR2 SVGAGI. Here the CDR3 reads CASSSSGAYGYTF.